This T cell receptor (beta chain) was found in a study of T-cell memory formation after mild COVID-19. Broader study findings: Clones that contracted from day 15 to 85 were balanced CD4/CD8, while later expanders leaned CD4+. Clonal second-wave expansions that peaked on day 37 had unconfirmed SARS-CoV-2 specificity. Contracting CD4+ clones were located mainly in CM and EM, and CD8+ clones in EMRA.

This clonotype was counted only a few times. As yet, its antigen is unknown. Using constant-segment primers, 5'RACE produced TCR alpha and TCR beta cDNA libraries carrying sample barcodes and UMIs. TCRdb re-called the 5' RACE reads through MiXCR, storing one row per CDR3 protein. The sample records roughly 280,000 distinct CDR3 sequences, 8% to 10% being singletons. CDR3 length: 13 amino acids. Trimming cost V 5 bases and J 11 bases, with 19 bases left between them. Germline V gives CDR1 SGHRS, CDR2 YFSETQ. Material: PBMCs or a T cell subset sorted from them (not recorded which). V gene TRBV5-1 combines with J gene TRBJ1-1; D not resolved. The receptor comes from a man aged 18-30 years who had mild COVID-19 (a few samples of this study predate the infection). Cell type and time point are not known. The CDR3 loop is CASRRGLREEAFF. The CDR3 DNA reads as TGCGCCAGCAGGAGAGGACTCCGAGAGGAGGCTTTCTTT.